Reported below is one T cell receptor (beta chain). This specimen comes from a study of T cell responses to AZD1222 COVID-19 vaccine. Trimming pared 2 bases from V and 4 bases from J, leaving 5 bases between. This CDR3 spans 12 amino acids. CDR1 MNHEY and CDR2 SVGAGI come from the germline V gene. The data were produced by immunoSEQ multiplex PCR, yet TCRdb's version contains in-frame clones alone and is incomplete. The sample lists more than 65,000 clones, around four fifths occurring once. Specimen: peripheral blood, collected 28 days after the second AZD1222 dose. The clonotype was recovered from an adult who received the AZD1222 COVID-19 vaccine. This chain connects TRBV6-5 to TRBJ1-1; D remains unclear. CDR3 in DNA: TGTGCCAGCAGTTACAGGGCCACTGAAGCTTTCTTT. It yields the protein CASSYRATEAFF.